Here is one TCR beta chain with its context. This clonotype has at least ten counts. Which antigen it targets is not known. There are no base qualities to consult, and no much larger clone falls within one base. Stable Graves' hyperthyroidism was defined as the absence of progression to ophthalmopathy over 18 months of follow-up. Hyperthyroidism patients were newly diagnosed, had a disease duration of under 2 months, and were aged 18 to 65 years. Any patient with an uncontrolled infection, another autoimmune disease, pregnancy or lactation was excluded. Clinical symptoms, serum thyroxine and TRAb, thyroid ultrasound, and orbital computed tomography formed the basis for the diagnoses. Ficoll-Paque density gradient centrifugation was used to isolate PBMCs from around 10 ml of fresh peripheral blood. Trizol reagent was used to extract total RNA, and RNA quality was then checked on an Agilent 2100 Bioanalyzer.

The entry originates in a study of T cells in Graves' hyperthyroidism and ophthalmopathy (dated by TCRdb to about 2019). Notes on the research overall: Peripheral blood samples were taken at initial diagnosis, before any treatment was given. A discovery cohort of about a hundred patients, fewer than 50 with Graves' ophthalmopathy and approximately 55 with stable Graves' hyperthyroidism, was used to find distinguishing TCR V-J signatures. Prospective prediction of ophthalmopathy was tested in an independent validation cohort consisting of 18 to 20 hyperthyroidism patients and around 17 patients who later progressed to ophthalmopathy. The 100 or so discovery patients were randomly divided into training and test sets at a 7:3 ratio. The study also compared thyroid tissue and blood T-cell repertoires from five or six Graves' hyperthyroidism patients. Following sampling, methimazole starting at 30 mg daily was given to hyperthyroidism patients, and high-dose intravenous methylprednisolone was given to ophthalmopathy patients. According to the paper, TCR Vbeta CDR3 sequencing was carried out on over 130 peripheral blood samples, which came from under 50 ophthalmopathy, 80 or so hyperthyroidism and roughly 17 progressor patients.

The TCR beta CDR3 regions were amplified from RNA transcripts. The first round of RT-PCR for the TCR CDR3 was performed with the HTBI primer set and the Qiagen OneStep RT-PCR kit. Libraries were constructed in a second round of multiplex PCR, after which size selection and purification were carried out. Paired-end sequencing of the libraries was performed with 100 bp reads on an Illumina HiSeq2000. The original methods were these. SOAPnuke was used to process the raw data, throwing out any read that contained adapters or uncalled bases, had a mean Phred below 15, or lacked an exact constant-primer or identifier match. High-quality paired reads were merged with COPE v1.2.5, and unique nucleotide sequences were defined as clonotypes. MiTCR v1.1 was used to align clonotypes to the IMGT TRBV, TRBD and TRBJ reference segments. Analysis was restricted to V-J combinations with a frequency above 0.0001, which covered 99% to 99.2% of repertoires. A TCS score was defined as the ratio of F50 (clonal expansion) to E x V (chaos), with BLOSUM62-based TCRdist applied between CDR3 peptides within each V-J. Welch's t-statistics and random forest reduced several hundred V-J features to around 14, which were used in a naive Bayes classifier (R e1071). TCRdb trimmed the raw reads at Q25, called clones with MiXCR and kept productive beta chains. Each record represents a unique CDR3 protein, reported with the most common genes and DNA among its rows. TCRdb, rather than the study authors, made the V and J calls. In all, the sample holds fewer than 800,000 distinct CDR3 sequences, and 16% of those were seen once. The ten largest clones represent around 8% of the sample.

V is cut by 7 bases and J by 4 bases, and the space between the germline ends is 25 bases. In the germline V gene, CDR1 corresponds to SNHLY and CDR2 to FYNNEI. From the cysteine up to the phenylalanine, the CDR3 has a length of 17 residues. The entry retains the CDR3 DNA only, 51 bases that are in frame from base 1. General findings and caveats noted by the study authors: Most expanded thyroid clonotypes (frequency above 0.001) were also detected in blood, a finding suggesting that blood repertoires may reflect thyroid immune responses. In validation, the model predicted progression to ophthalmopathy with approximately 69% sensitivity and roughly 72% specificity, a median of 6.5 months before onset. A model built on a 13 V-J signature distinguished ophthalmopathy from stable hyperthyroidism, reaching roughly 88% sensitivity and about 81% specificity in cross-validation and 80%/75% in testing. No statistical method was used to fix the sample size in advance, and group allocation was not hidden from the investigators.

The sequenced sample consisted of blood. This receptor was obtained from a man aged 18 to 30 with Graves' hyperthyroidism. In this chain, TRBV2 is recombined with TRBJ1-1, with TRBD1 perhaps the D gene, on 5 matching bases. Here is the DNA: TGTGCCAGCAATCTCCGCGGTCAGGGACTAACTGGCACTGAAGCTTTCTTT. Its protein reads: CASNLRGQGLTGTEAFF.